This T cell receptor beta chain appears in the sequencing data of a study of blood T cells in healthy people across ages (dated by TCRdb to between 2014 and 2017). General notes on the study: In model experiments, template switching captured roughly one uniquely barcoded TCR beta cDNA molecule for every two T cells. The study analyzed two additional independent replicas of 1 million unique cDNA reads from the same blood draw for two donors, one aged 18 to 29 and one aged 80 or older. Four age groups were formed from the donors: young (average about 17 years), middle-aged (approximately 40), aged (around 62) and long-lived (approximately 78). To avoid experimental bias, donors of different ages were distributed randomly across sequencing lanes. Age-related changes in TCR beta repertoire diversity were measured in the study by deep sequencing normalized with unique cDNA molecular identifiers.

Preparation of the library involved 5' RACE. TCRdb records Illumina HiSeq 2500 as the sequencer. A second 7 to 11 cycle PCR used a sample-barcoded 5' primer and a J-beta primer mix. Each TCR beta cDNA molecule received a unique molecular identifier from a template-switch 5' adaptor carrying 12 random nucleotides. Each sample yielded at least 2.5 million CDR3-containing paired-end reads. All of the RNA was converted into first-strand cDNA using the Mint cDNA synthesis kit, with a TRBC-specific oligonucleotide serving as the primer. Following uracil-DNA glycosylase treatment, a first 18-cycle PCR with universal primers M1SS and BC2_uni_R was performed on all cDNA. Concerning the study's data processing: Each sample was normalized by randomly selecting 1 million high-quality reads, each carrying a distinct molecular identifier. Instead of being binned into consensus sequences, reads with shared molecular identifiers were discarded. MiTCR, run with a Q25 quality threshold and the strictest error-elimination algorithm, handled CDR3 identification, clonotype clustering and error correction. A nonparametric unseen species model with Euler transformation was used to estimate lower-bound total TCR beta diversity. TCRdb itself trimmed the public reads at Q25 with fastp, ran MiXCR and retained productive beta chains. Merged by CDR3 protein, the rows form single entries marked with the most common genes and DNA. These V and J calls derive from TCRdb rather than the authors' analysis. This sample gives 1.5 million or so distinct CDR3 sequences in total; approximately 40% of them show up just once. The ten largest clones take up roughly 7.9% of the sample.

The investigation overall reported the following: Observed TCR beta diversity correlated strongly with the percentage of naive T cells measured by flow cytometry. Estimates of total diversity from one million sequenced T cells were regarded as lower bounds and underestimates. Since profiling was done on bulk unsorted PBMCs, naive and antigen-experienced compartments could not be conclusively compared. Because donor CMV infection status was unknown, age-related changes in expanded clonotypes were potentially confounded. Compared with the aged group, more naive CD4+ T cells, fewer expanded clones and increased TCR diversity were shown by the long-lived group, suggesting age selection. Observed TCR beta diversity per million T cells fell roughly linearly with age, and a significant reduction was already apparent by age roughly 40.

A note on this clonotype: The antigen it binds to is not known. Nothing much larger sits one base from this clone, and base qualities are not available.

Inclusive of the bounding cysteine and phenylalanine, the CDR3 is 12 residues long. Kept here is only the CDR3 DNA, which spans 36 bases and is read in frame from base 1. The trim is 3 bases for V and 11 bases for J, with a gap of 16 bases between the germline ends. The CDR1 and CDR2 encoded by the germline V gene (reference sequence) are DFQATT and SNEGSKA. Systemically healthy Caucasian individuals from Russia, over 30 in total and aged roughly 6 to 100 years, were included as donors. Each donor gave about 10 milliliters of peripheral blood, drawn into EDTA-treated Vacutainer tubes. Ficoll-Paque density-gradient centrifugation was used to isolate PBMCs, with at least 6.5 million per sample. Trizol reagent was used to extract total RNA from the PBMCs, yielding at least 5.5 micrograms per sample. Naive CD45RAhigh/CD27high T cell percentages were measured by flow cytometry on a PBMC aliquot from every donor.

Here the chain combines TRBV20-1 and TRBJ2-5; TRBD1 is a weak D gene call, 6 bases matching. The source of this sequence is a young woman in good health. The sample was blood. Here the CDR3 is given as CSASSRGNEQYF. Read as DNA, the sequence is TGCAGTGCTAGCTCTAGGGGGAATGAGCAGTACTTC.